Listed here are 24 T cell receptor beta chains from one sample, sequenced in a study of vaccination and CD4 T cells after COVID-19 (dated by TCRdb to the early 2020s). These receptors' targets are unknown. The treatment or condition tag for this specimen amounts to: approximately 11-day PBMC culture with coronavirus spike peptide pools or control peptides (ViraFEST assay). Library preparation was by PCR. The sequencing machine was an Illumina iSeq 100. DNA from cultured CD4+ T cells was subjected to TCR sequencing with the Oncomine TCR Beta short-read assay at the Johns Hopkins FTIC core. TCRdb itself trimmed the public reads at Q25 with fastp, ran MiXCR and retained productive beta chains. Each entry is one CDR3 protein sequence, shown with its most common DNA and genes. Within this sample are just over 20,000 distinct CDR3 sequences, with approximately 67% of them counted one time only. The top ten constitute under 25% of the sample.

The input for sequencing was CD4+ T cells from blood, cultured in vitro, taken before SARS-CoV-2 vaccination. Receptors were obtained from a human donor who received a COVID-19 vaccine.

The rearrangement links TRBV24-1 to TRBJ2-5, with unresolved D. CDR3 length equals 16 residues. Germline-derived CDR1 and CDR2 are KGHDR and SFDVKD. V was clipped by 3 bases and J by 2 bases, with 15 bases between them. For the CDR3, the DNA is TGTGCCACCAGTGATCCCTCAGTACTCTCACAAGAGACCCAGTACTTC. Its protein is CATSDPSVLSQETQYF.

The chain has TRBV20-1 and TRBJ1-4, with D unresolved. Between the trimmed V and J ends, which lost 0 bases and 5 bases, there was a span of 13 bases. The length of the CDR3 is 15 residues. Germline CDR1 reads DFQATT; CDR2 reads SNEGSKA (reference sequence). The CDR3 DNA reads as TGCAGTGCTAGAGATGGAGGGTCCCTCAATGAAAAACTGTTTTTT. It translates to CSARDGGSLNEKLFF.

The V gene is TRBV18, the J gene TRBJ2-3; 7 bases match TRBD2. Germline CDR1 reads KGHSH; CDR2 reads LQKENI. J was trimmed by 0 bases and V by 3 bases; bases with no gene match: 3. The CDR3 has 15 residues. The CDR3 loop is CASSPSGASTDTQYF. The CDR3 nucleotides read TGTGCCAGCTCACCCAGCGGGGCCAGCACAGATACGCAGTATTTT.

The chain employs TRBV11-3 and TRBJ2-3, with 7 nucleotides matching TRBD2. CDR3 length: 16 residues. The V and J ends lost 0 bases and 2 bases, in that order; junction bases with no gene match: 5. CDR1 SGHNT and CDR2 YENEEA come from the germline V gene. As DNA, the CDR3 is TGTGCCAGCAGCTTAGATTTCAGCGGGAACACAGATACGCAGTATTTT. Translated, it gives CASSLDFSGNTDTQYF.

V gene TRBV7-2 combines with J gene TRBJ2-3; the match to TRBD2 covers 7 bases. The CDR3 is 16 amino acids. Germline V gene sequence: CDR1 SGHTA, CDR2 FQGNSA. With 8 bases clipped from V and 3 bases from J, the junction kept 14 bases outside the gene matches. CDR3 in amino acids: CASHKAGGGPTDTQYF. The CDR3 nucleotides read TGTGCCAGCCACAAGGCGGGCGGGGGTCCAACAGATACGCAGTATTTT.

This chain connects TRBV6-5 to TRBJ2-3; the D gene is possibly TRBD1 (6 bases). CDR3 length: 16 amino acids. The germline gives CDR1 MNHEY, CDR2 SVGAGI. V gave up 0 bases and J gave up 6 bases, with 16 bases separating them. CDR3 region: CASSYSGAGGWDTQYF. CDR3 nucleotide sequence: TGTGCCAGCAGTTACTCGGGGGCTGGGGGTTGGGATACGCAGTATTTT.

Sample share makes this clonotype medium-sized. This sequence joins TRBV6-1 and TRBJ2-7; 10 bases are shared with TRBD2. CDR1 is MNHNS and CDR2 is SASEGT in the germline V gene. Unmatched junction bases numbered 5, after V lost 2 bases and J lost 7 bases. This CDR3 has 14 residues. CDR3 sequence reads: CASSESGGAREQYF. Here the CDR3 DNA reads TGTGCCAGCAGTGAAAGCGGGGGGGCGAGAGAGCAGTACTTC.

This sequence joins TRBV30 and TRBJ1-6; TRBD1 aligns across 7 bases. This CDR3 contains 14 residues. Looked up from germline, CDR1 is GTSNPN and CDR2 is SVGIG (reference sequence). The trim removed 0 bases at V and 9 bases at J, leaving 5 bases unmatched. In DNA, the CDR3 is TGTGCCTGGAGTGTTGGGACAGCAAGTTCACCCCTCCACTTT. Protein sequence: CAWSVGTASSPLHF.

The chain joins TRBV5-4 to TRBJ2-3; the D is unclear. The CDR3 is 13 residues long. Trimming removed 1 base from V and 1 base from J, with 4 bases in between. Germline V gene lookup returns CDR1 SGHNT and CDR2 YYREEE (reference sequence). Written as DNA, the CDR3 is TGTGCCAGCAGCTTGAAGGGCACAGATACGCAGTATTTT. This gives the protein CASSLKGTDTQYF.

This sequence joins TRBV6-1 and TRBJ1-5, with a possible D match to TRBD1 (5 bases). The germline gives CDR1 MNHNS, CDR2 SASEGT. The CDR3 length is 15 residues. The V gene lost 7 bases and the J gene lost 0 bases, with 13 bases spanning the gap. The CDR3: CASKGSDPSNQPQHF. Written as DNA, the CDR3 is TGTGCCAGCAAGGGGTCAGACCCTAGCAATCAGCCCCAGCATTTT.

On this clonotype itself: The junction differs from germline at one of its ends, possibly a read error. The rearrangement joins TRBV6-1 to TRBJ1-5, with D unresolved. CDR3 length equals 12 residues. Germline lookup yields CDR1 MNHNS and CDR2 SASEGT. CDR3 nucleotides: TGTGCCAGCAGTCAACCATATCAGTCCCAGCATTTT. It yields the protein CASSQPYQSQHF.

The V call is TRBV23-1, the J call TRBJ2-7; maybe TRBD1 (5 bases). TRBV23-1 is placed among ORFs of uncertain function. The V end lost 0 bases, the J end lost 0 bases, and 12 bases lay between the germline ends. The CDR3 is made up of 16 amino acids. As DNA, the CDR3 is TGCGCCAGCAGTCAATCGATTGAGACAGTCTCCTACGAGCAGTACTTC. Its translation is CASSQSIETVSYEQYF.

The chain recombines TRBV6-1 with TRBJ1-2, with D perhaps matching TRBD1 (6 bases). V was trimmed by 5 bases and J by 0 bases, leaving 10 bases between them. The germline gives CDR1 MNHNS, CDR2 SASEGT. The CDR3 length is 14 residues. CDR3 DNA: TGTGCCAGCAGTAGACGGACAGCTAACTATGGCTACACCTTC. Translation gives CASSRRTANYGYTF.

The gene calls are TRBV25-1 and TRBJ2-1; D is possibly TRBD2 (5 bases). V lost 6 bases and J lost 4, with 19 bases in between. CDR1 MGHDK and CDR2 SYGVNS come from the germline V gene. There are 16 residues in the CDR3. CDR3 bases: TGTGCCAGCAGCAAGCCTACGGGGTACTCATACAATGAGCAGTTCTTC. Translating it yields CASSKPTGYSYNEQFF.

The CDR3 reads CASVEGVSEAFF. In DNA, the CDR3 is TGTGCCAGCGTGGAAGGTGTTTCTGAAGCTTTCTTT. V gene TRBV25-1 combines with J gene TRBJ1-1, with unresolved D. The V end lost 8 bases, the J end lost 6 bases, and 13 bases lay between the germline ends. CDR1 is MGHDK and CDR2 is SYGVNS in the germline V gene. The CDR3 has 12 residues.

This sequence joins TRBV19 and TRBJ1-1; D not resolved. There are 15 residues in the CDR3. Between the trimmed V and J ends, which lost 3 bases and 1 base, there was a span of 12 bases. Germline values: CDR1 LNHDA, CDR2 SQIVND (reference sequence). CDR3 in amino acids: CASSMGKAGNTEAFF. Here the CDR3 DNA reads TGTGCCAGTAGTATGGGAAAGGCCGGGAACACTGAAGCTTTCTTT.

CDR3 in amino acids: CASSPGQAANTEAFF. The CDR3 DNA reads as TGTGCCAGCAGCCCCGGACAGGCCGCGAACACTGAAGCTTTCTTT. V gene TRBV5-4 combines with J gene TRBJ1-1; 7 nucleotides line up with TRBD1. CDR1 SGHNT and CDR2 YYREEE come from the germline V gene (reference sequence). V gave up 4 bases and J gave up 1 base; unmatched junction bases: 7. This CDR3 is 15 amino acids long.

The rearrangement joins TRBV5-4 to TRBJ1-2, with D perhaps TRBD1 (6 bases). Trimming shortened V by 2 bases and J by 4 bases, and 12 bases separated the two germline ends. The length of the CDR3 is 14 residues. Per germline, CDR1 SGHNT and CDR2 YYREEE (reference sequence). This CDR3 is CASSLLEQGYGYTF. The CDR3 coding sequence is TGTGCCAGCAGCTTACTAGAACAGGGCTATGGCTACACCTTC.

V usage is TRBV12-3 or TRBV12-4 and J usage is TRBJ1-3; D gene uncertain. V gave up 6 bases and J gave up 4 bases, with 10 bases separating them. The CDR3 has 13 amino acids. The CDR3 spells CASSVEEGNTIYF. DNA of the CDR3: TGTGCCAGCAGCGTTGAAGAAGGAAACACCATATATTTT.

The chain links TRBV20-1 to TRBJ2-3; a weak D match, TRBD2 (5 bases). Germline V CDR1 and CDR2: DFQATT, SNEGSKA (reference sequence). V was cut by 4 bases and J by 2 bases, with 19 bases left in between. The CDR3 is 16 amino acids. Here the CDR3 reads CSATSGRGLNTDTQYF. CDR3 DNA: TGCAGTGCTACGAGTGGGAGAGGGCTTAACACAGATACGCAGTATTTT.

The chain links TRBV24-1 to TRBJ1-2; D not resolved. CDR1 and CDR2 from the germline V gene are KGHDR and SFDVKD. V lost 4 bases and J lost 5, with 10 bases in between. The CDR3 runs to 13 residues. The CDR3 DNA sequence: TGTGCCACCAGTGAGACCGAGGGTTATGGCTACACCTTC. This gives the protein CATSETEGYGYTF.

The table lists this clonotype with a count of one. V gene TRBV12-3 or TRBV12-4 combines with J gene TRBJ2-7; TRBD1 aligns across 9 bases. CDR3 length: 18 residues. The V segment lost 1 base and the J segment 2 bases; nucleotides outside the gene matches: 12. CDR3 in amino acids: CASSLVLPGQGLTYEQYF. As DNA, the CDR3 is TGTGCCAGCAGTTTAGTATTACCGGGACAGGGTCTTACCTACGAGCAGTACTTC.

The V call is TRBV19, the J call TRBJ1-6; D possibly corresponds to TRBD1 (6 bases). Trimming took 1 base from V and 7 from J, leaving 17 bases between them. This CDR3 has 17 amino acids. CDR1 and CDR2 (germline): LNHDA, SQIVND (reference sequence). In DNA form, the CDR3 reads TGTGCCAGTAGTATAGGTGGTGGGGGCGCGAGGAATTCACCCCTCCACTTT. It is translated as CASSIGGGGARNSPLHF.

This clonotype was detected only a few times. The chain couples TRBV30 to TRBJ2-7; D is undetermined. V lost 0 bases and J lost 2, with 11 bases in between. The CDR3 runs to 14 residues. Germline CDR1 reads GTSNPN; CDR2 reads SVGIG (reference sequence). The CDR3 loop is CAWSVKGGPYEQYF. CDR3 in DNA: TGTGCCTGGAGTGTAAAGGGCGGACCCTACGAGCAGTACTTC. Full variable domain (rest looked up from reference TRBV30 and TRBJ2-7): SQTIHQWPATLVQPVGSPLSLECTVEGTSNPNLYWYRQAAGRGLQLLFYSVGIGQISSEVPQNLSASRPQDRQFILSSKKLLLSDSGFYLCAWSVKGGPYEQYFGPGTRLTVT.